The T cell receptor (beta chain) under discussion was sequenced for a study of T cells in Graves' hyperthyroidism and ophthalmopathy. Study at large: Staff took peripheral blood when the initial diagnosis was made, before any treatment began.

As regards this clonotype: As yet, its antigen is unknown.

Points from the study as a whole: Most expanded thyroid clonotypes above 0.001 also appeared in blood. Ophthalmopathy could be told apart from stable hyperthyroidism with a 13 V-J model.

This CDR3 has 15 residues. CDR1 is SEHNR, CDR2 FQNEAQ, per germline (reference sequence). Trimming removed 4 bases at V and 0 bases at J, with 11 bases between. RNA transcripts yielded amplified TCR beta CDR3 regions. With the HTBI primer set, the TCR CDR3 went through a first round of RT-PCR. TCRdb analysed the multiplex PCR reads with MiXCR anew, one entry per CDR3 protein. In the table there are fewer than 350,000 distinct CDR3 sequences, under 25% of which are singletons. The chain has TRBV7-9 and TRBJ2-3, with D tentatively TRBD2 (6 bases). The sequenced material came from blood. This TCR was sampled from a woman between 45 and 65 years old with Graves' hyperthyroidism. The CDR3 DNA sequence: TGTGCCAGCAGCTCAAGCGGGCCTAGCACAGATACGCAGTATTTT. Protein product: CASSSSGPSTDTQYF.